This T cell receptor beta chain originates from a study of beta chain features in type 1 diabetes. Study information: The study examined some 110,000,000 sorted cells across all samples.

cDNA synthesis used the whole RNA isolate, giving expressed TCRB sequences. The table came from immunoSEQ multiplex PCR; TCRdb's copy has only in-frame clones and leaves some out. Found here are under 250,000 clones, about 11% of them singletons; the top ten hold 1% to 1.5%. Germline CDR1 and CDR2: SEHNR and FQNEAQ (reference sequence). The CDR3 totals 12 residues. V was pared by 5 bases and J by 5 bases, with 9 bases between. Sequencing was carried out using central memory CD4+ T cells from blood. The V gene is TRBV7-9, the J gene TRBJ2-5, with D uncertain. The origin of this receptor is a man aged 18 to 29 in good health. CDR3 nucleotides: TGTGCCAGCAGCCGTCTATGGGAGACCCAGTACTTC. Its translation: CASSRLWETQYF.